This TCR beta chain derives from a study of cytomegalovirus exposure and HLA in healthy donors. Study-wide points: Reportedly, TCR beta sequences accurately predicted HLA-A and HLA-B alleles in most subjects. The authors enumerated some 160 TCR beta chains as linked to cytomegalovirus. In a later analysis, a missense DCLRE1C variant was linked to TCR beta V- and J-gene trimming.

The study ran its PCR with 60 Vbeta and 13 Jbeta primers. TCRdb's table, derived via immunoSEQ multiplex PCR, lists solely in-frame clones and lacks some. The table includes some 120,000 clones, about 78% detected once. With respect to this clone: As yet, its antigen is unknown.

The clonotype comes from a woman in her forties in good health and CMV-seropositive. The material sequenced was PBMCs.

The CDR3 region is CASLHPADTSYNEQFF. The CDR3 DNA reads as TGTGCCAGCCTACACCCTGCGGATACCTCCTACAATGAGCAGTTCTTC. V usage is TRBV7-9 and J usage is TRBJ2-1, with unresolved D. V was clipped by 8 bases and J by 0 bases, with 17 bases between them. The CDR3 covers 16 residues. CDR1 and CDR2 from the germline V gene are SEHNR and FQNEAQ (reference sequence).